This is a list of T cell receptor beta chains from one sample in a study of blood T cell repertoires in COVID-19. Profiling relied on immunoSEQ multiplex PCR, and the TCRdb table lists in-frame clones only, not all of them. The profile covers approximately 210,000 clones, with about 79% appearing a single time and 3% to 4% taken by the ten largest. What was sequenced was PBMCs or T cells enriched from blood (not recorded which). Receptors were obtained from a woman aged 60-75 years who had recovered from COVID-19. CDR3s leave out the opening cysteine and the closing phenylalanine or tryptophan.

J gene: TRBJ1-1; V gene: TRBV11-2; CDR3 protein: ASSPDRFNTEAF
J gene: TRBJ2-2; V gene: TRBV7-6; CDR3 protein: ASSPIAGLGANTGELF
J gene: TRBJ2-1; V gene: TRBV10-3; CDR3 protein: AISDMGRDGNEQF
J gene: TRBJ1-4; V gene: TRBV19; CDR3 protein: ASSTFQAGGEKLF
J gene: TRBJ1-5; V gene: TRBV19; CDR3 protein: ASNNPGGVLQPQH
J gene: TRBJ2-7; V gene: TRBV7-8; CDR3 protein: ASSLLAGGINPREQY
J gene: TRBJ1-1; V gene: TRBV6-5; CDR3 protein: ASKTPRDTEAF
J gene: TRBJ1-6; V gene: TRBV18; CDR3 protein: ASSPRTGGVGSPLH
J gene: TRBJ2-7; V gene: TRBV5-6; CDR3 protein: ASSTGGEQY
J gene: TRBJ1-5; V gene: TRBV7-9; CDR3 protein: ASSTIGNQPQH
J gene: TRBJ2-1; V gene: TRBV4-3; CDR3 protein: ASSQEWTEYNEQF
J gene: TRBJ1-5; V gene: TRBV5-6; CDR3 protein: ASSSQGIPNQPQH
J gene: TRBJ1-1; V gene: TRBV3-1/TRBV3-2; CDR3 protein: ASSQGATSTEAF